This T cell receptor (beta chain) was recorded in a study of T cells in localized non-small cell lung cancer. Study-wide results and limits: Median detection of top 100 tumor clones in adjacent lung was 57 clones. A denser population of T cells in blood accompanied longer overall survival. Adjacent uninvolved lung had the highest clonality, suggesting focused antigen responses.

Points on this clone: Its antigen is unidentified.

Between the trimmed V and J ends, which lost 0 bases and 7 bases, there was a span of 9 bases. The CDR3 is made up of 14 amino acids. Germline V gives CDR1 MNHEY, CDR2 SVGAGI. Produced via immunoSEQ multiplex PCR; TCRdb's table is partial and in-frame only. This table has about 45,000 clones, 81% appearing once. The chain combines TRBV6-5 with TRBJ1-4, with D perhaps TRBD1 (6 bases). This clonotype originated in a man aged 40 to 75 with stage III lung adenocarcinoma. The sample in question was peripheral blood mononuclear cells, obtained before any cancer treatment. This CDR3 reads CASSYSGGSEKLFF. CDR3 DNA sequence: TGTGCCAGCAGTTACTCAGGGGGGAGTGAAAAACTGTTTTTT.